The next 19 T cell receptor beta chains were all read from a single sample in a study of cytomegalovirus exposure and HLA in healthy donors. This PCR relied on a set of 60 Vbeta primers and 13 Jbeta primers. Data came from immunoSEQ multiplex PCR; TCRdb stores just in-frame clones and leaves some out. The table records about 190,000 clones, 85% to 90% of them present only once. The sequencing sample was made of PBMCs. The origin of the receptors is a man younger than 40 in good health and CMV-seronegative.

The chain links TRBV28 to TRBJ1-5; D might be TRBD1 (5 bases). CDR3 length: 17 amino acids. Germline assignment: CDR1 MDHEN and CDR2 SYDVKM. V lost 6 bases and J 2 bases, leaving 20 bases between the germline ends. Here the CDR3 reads CASSYHVRAVGNQPQHF. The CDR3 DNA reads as TGTGCCAGCAGCTATCACGTCAGGGCTGTCGGCAATCAGCCCCAGCATTTT.

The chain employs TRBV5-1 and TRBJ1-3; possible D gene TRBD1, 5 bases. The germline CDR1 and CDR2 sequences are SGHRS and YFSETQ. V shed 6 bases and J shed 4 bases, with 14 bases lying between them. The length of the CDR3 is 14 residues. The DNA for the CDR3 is TGCGCCAGCAACCCGGGGGTTAGCGGAAACACCATATATTTT. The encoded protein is CASNPGVSGNTIYF.

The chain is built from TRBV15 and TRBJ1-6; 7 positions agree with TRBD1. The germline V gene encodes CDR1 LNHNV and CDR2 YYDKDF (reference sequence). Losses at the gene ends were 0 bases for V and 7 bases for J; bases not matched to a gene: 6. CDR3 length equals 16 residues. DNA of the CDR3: TGTGCCACCAGCAGAGAAAAGGGGGCGCCCAATTCACCCCTCCACTTT. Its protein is CATSREKGAPNSPLHF.

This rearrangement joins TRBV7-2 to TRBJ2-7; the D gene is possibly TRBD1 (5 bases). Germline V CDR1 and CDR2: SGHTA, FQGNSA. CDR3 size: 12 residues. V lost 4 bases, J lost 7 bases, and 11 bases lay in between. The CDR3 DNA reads TGTGCCAGCAGCTACCAGGGTGGGGAGCAGTACTTC. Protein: CASSYQGGEQYF.

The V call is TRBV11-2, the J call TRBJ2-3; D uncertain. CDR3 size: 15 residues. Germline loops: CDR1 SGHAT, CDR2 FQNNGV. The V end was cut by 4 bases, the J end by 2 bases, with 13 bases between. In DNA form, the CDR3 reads TGTGCCAGCAGCTCACGTTTACCAGTCACAGATACGCAGTATTTT. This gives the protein CASSSRLPVTDTQYF. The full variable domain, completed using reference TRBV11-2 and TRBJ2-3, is EAGVAQSPRYKIIEKRQSVAFWCNPISGHATLYWYQQILGQGPKLLIQFQNNGVVDDSQLPKDRFSAERLKGVDSTLKIQPAKLEDSAVYLCASSSRLPVTDTQYFGPGTRLTVL.

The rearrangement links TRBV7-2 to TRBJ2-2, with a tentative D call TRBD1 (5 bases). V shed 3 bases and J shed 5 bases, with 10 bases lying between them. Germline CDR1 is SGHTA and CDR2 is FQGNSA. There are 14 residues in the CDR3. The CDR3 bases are TGTGCCAGCAGCTTTCAGGGAAGTACCGGGGAGCTGTTTTTT. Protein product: CASSFQGSTGELFF.

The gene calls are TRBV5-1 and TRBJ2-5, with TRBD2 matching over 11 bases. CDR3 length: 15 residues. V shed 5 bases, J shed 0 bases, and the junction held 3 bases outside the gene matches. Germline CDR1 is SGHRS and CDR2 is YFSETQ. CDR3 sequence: CASSRLAGYQETQYF. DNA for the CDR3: TGCGCCAGCAGTAGACTAGCGGGGTACCAAGAGACCCAGTACTTC.

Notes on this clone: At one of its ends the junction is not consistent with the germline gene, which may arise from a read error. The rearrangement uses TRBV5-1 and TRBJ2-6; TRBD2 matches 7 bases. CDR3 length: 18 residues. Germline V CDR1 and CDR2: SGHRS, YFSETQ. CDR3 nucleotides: TGCGCCAGCAGCTTGGATCCTAGCGGACCCTCTGGGGCCAACGGCCTGACTTTC. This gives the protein CASSLDPSGPSGANGLTF. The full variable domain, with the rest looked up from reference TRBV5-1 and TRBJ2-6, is KAGVTQTPRYLIKTRGQQVTLSCSPISGHRSVSWYQQTPGQGLQFLFEYFSETQRNKGNFPGRFSGRQFSNSRSEMNVSTLELGDSALYLCASSLDPSGPSGANGLTFGAGSRLTVL.

CDR3 sequence reads: CASSLVRNTGELFF. Here the CDR3 DNA reads TGTGCCAGCAGTTTAGTTAGGAACACCGGGGAGCTGTTTTTT. The rearrangement uses TRBV28 and TRBJ2-2; D is uncertain. Germline-derived CDR1 and CDR2 are MDHEN and SYDVKM. This CDR3 spans 14 amino acids. Between the trimmed V and J ends, which lost 2 bases and 1 base, there was a span of 5 bases.

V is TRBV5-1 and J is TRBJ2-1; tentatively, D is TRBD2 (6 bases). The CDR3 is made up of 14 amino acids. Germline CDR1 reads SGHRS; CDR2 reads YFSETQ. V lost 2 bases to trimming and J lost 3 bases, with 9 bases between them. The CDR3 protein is CASSLGGDYNEQFF. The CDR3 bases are TGCGCCAGCAGCTTAGGCGGGGACTACAATGAGCAGTTCTTC.

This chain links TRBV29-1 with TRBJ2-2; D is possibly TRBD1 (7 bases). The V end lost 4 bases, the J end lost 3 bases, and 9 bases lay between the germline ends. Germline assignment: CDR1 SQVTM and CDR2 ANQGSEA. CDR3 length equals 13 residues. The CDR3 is CSVARGDTGELFF. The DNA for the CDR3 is TGCAGCGTTGCCAGGGGGGACACCGGGGAGCTGTTTTTT.

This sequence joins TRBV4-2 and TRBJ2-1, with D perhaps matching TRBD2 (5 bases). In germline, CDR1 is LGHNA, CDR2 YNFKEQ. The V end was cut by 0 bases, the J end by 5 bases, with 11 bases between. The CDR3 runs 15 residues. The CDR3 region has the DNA TGTGCCAGCAGCCAAGAGACGGCGGGCCACAATGAGCAGTTCTTC. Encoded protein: CASSQETAGHNEQFF.

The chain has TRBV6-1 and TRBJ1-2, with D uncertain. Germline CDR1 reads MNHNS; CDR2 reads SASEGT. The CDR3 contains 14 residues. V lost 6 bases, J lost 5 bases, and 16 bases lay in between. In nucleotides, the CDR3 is TGTGCCAGCAGGGATTCGGAGGTCCCATATGGCTACACCTTC. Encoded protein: CASRDSEVPYGYTF.

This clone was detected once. The CDR3, as DNA: TGTGCCAGCAGTTCCCCGGGGGGAGTAGACACCATATATTTT. Protein: CASSSPGGVDTIYF. The V gene is TRBV6-5, the J gene TRBJ1-3, with D maybe TRBD1 (5 bases). The CDR3 has 14 residues. Trimming stripped 4 bases from V and 8 bases from J, with 15 bases between. In germline, CDR1 is MNHEY, CDR2 SVGAGI.

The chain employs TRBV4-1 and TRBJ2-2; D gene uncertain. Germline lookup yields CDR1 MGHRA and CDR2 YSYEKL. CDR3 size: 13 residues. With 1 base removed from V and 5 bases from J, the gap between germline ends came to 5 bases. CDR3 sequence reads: CASSQAQTGELFF. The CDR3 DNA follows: TGCGCCAGCAGCCAAGCACAAACCGGGGAGCTGTTTTTT.

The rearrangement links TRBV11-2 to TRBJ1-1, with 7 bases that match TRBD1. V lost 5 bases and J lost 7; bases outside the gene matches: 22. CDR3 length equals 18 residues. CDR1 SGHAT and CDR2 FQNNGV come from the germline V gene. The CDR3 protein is CASSLMAGIQGRDHEAFF. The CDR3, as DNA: TGTGCCAGCAGCCTCATGGCGGGGATACAGGGGCGCGACCATGAAGCTTTCTTT.

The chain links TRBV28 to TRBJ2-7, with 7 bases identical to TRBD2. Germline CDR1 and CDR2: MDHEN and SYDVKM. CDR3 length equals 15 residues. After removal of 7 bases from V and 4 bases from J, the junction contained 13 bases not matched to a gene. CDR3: CASIGMGTKRYEQYF. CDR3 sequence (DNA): TGTGCCAGCATAGGGATGGGGACTAAAAGGTACGAGCAGTACTTC.

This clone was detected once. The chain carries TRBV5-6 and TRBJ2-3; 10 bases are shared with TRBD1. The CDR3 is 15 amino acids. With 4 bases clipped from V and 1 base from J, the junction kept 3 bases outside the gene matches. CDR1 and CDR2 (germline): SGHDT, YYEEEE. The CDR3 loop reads CASSKTGGGTDTQYF. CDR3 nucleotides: TGTGCCAGCAGCAAGACAGGGGGCGGCACAGATACGCAGTATTTT. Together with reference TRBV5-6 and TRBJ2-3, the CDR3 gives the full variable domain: DAGVTQSPTHLIKTRGQQVTLRCSPKSGHDTVSWYQQALGQGPQFIFQYYEEEERQRGNFPDRFSGHQFPNYSSELNVNALLLGDSALYLCASSKTGGGTDTQYFGPGTRLTVL.

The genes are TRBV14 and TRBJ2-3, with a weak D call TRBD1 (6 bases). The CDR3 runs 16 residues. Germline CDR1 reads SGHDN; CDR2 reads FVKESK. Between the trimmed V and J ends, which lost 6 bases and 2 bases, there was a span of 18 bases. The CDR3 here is CASSHKRTEFTDTQYF. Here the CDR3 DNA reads TGTGCCAGCAGTCACAAGAGGACAGAGTTCACAGATACGCAGTATTTT.